This is a list of T cell receptor beta chains from one sample in a study of early T cells in non-severe SARS-CoV-2 infection. A single record per CDR3 protein comes from TCRdb applying MiXCR to the 5' RACE reads. In the table there are 100,000 to 120,000 distinct CDR3 sequences, about 12% of which are singletons. This material consisted of whole blood, taken at baseline. The origin of the receptors is an adult who was a healthcare worker with PCR-confirmed SARS-CoV-2 infection or an uninfected control (not recorded which). Both conserved end residues are trimmed from each CDR3. Clone sizes are given selectively: once, few, many, or a class where the clone is expanded.

CDR3aa: SARALGLVYEQY
abundance: few
v_gene: TRBV20-1
j_gene: TRBJ2-7

CDR3aa: ASSQDPRHGEKLF
abundance: -
v_gene: TRBV3-1
j_gene: TRBJ1-4

CDR3aa: ASRPHRGHTEAF
abundance: few
v_gene: TRBV6-5
j_gene: TRBJ1-1

CDR3aa: ASSESVPTDTQY
abundance: -
v_gene: TRBV2
j_gene: TRBJ2-3

CDR3aa: ASSLGFTDTQY
abundance: many
v_gene: TRBV7-9
j_gene: TRBJ2-3

CDR3aa: ASSTAGAHEQY
abundance: -
v_gene: TRBV7-9
j_gene: TRBJ2-7

CDR3aa: SVLDTRPTNIQY
abundance: -
v_gene: TRBV29-1
j_gene: TRBJ2-4

CDR3aa: ASSLGTSAYEQY
abundance: -
v_gene: TRBV7-9
j_gene: TRBJ2-7

CDR3aa: SAHITDRLGGYT
abundance: -
v_gene: TRBV29-1
j_gene: TRBJ1-2

CDR3aa: ASSFLSPYGYT
abundance: -
v_gene: TRBV28
j_gene: TRBJ1-2

CDR3aa: AISDRGLGNTIY
abundance: few
v_gene: TRBV10-3
j_gene: TRBJ1-3

CDR3aa: ASSPDRGHTETQY
abundance: few
v_gene: TRBV18
j_gene: TRBJ2-5

CDR3aa: AISGAGEDTEAF
abundance: few
v_gene: TRBV10-3
j_gene: TRBJ1-1

CDR3aa: ATQTGNDEQF
abundance: few
v_gene: TRBV10-3
j_gene: TRBJ2-1

CDR3aa: SVAGRSNTEAF
abundance: few
v_gene: TRBV29-1
j_gene: TRBJ1-1

CDR3aa: SVEETGRVLF
abundance: -
v_gene: TRBV29-1
j_gene: TRBJ1-4

CDR3aa: ASSLGQASDNEQF
abundance: -
v_gene: TRBV5-1
j_gene: TRBJ2-1

CDR3aa: ASSPVPGDTEAF
abundance: -
v_gene: TRBV13
j_gene: TRBJ1-1

CDR3aa: ASSKARRPQRTEAF
abundance: -
v_gene: TRBV21-1
j_gene: TRBJ1-1

CDR3aa: ASSLPTGRNTEAF
abundance: few
v_gene: TRBV7-9
j_gene: TRBJ1-1

CDR3aa: ASSLWGRLPRGLNEQF
abundance: few
v_gene: TRBV27
j_gene: TRBJ2-1

CDR3aa: ASSYSFRTRPYGYT
abundance: -
v_gene: TRBV6-5
j_gene: TRBJ1-2

CDR3aa: SARTGGANVLT
abundance: few
v_gene: TRBV20-1
j_gene: TRBJ2-6

CDR3aa: SVVLTSAYNEQF
abundance: few
v_gene: TRBV29-1
j_gene: TRBJ2-1

CDR3aa: ASSHLLRGNTEAF
abundance: many
v_gene: TRBV5-6
j_gene: TRBJ1-1

CDR3aa: ASSYSTGERGNEQF
abundance: -
v_gene: TRBV6-5
j_gene: TRBJ2-1

CDR3aa: ASSRTGQGGQPQH
abundance: -
v_gene: TRBV2
j_gene: TRBJ1-5

CDR3aa: ASSLRPDRANTGELF
abundance: -
v_gene: TRBV5-5
j_gene: TRBJ2-2

CDR3aa: SANPDWDTEAF
abundance: few
v_gene: TRBV20-1
j_gene: TRBJ1-1

CDR3aa: ASSQEMFSWAGNTEAF
abundance: many
v_gene: TRBV4-1
j_gene: TRBJ1-1

CDR3aa: ASSAGGDFGEQF
abundance: few
v_gene: TRBV9
j_gene: TRBJ2-1

CDR3aa: ASRTGQGYGNAIY
abundance: -
v_gene: TRBV28
j_gene: TRBJ1-3

CDR3aa: SAPPPDYTGELF
abundance: few
v_gene: TRBV20-1
j_gene: TRBJ2-2

CDR3aa: ASRGGVNYGYT
abundance: few
v_gene: TRBV9
j_gene: TRBJ1-2

CDR3aa: ASSVSGVTEAF
abundance: -
v_gene: TRBV2
j_gene: TRBJ1-1

CDR3aa: ASSAQGRENTEAF
abundance: -
v_gene: TRBV9
j_gene: TRBJ1-1

CDR3aa: ASSQGGLTDYGYT
abundance: few
v_gene: TRBV3-1
j_gene: TRBJ1-2

CDR3aa: ATSAWEGTEAF
abundance: few
v_gene: TRBV11-2
j_gene: TRBJ1-1

CDR3aa: ASSPYGQGVSAGANVLT
abundance: many
v_gene: TRBV7-9
j_gene: TRBJ2-6

CDR3aa: ASSYGSRWETQY
abundance: -
v_gene: TRBV6-5
j_gene: TRBJ2-5

CDR3aa: SAKEGGRAGEQY
abundance: -
v_gene: TRBV20-1
j_gene: TRBJ2-7

CDR3aa: ASRRGGTSTDTQY
abundance: -
v_gene: TRBV10-2
j_gene: TRBJ2-3

CDR3aa: ASSLTWGNEQF
abundance: -
v_gene: TRBV7-8
j_gene: TRBJ2-1

CDR3aa: ASSQGDPSDEQY
abundance: -
v_gene: TRBV14
j_gene: TRBJ2-7

CDR3aa: ASSLGSTGTDTQY
abundance: few
v_gene: TRBV5-6
j_gene: TRBJ2-3

CDR3aa: ASSQERFTGLNQPQH
abundance: many
v_gene: TRBV2
j_gene: TRBJ1-5

CDR3aa: ASSLAGGSTDTQY
abundance: many
v_gene: TRBV7-3
j_gene: TRBJ2-3

CDR3aa: ATETAGTKRGEQF
abundance: -
v_gene: TRBV21-1
j_gene: TRBJ2-1

CDR3aa: ASSLFRGEETQY
abundance: few
v_gene: TRBV5-6
j_gene: TRBJ2-5